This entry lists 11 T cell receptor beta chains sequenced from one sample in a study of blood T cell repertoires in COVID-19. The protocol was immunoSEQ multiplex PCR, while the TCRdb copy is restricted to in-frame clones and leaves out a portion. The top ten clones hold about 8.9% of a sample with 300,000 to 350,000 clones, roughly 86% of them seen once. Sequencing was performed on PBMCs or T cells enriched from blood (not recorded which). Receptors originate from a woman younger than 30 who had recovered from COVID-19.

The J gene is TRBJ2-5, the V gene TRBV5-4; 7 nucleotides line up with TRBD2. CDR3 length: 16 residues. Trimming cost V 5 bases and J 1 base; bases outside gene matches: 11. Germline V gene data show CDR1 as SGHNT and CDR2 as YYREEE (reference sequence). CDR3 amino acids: CASSMPSGMSQETQYF. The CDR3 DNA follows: TGTGCCAGCAGTATGCCCAGCGGGATGTCCCAAGAGACCCAGTACTTC.

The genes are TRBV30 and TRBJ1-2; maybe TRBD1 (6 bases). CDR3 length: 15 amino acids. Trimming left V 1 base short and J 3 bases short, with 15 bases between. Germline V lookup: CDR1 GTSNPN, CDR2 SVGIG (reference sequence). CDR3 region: CAWSALTGLHYGYTF. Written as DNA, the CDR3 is TGTGCCTGGAGTGCGTTGACAGGCCTACACTATGGCTACACCTTC.

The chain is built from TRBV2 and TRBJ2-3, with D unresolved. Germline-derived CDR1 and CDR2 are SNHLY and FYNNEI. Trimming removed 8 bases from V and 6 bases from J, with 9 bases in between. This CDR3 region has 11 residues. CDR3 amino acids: CASQLGDTQYF. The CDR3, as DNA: TGTGCCAGCCAACTCGGGGATACGCAGTATTTT.

The chain's CDR3 is CASSVVIAPTPGEQFF. DNA for the CDR3: TGTGCCAGCAGCGTAGTCATAGCGCCCACCCCCGGGGAGCAGTTCTTC. The chain couples TRBV9 to TRBJ2-1; the D gene is possibly TRBD2 (5 bases). The CDR3 loop spans 16 amino acids. Per the germline V gene, CDR1 is SGDLS and CDR2 is YYNGEE. V was pared by 0 bases and J by 10 bases, with 20 bases between.

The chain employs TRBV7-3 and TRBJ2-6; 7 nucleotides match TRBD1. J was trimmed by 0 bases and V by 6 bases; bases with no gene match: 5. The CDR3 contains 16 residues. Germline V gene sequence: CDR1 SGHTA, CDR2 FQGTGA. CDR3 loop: CASSRQGTSGANVLTF. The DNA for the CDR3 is TGTGCCAGCAGTCGACAGGGTACCTCTGGGGCCAACGTCCTGACTTTC.

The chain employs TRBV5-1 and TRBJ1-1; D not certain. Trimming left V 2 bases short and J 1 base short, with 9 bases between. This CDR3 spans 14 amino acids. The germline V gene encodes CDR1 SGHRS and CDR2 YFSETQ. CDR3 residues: CASSFSSGNTEAFF. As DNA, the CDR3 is TGCGCCAGCAGCTTCTCGTCGGGGAACACTGAAGCTTTCTTT.

The CDR3 nucleotides read TGTGCCAGCAGTCCTAGAGCCCCCCGACAGGTTGAGAACTATGGCTACACCTTC. Its protein is CASSPRAPRQVENYGYTF. The rearrangement links TRBV27 to TRBJ1-2, with D maybe TRBD1 (6 bases). The CDR3 covers 18 residues. Trimming pared 5 bases from V and 2 bases from J, leaving 24 bases between. The germline gives CDR1 MNHEY, CDR2 SMNVEV (reference sequence).

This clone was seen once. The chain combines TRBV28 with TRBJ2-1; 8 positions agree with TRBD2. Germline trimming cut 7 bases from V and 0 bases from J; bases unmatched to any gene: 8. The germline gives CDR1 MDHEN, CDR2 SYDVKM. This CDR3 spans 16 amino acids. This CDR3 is CASTISGTSSYNEQFF. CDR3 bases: TGTGCCAGCACAATTAGCGGGACCAGCTCCTACAATGAGCAGTTCTTC.

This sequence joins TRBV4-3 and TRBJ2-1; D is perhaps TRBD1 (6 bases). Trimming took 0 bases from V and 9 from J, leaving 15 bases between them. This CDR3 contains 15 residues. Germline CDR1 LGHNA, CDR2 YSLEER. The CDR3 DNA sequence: TGCGCCAGCAGCCAAGACACAGGGTGGAAGGGTGAGCAGTTCTTC. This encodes CASSQDTGWKGEQFF.

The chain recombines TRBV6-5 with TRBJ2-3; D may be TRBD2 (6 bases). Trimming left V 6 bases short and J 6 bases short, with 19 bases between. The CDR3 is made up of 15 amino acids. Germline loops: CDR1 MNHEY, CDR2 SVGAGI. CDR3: CASSSGGTRWDTQYF. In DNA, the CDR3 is TGTGCCAGCAGCTCCGGAGGGACTCGGTGGGATACGCAGTATTTT.

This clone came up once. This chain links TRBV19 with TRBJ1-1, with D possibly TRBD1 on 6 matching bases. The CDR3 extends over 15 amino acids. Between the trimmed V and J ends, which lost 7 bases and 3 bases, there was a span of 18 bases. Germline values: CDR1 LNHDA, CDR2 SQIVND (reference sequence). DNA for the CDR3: TGTGCCAGTACCATGTGGGGGCGGTTGGACACTGAAGCTTTCTTT. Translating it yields CASTMWGRLDTEAFF.